The 12 T cell receptor beta chains in this list originate from one sample, sequenced in a study of a mutant IDH1 vaccine in newly diagnosed glioma. Indicated time point: baseline, week 1 (first vaccination visit). This sample's treatment: pre-vaccination baseline after standard-of-care therapy. The data were produced by immunoSEQ multiplex PCR, yet TCRdb's version contains in-frame clones alone and is incomplete. The sample holds 45,000 to 55,000 clones; 70% to 90% are singletons and the top ten take around 2.5%. Sequencing was performed on PBMCs, taken from a glioma patient treated with radiotherapy, temozolomide or both. The receptors were sampled from a man aged 40-49 years with glioma.

The chain recombines TRBV6-1 with TRBJ2-2; 7 bases line up with TRBD1. V gave up 6 bases and J gave up 3 bases; unmatched junction bases: 1. Germline CDR1 and CDR2: MNHNS and SASEGT. The CDR3 runs to 13 residues. Here the CDR3 DNA reads TGTGCCAGCAGACAGGGGTACACCGGGGAGCTGTTTTTT. It specifies CASRQGYTGELFF.

The V and J genes are TRBV6-5 and TRBJ1-1; D not resolved. The CDR3 is 12 residues long. The ends were cut back, 5 bases at V and 2 bases at J, with 6 bases in the middle. Per the germline V gene, CDR1 is MNHEY and CDR2 is SVGAGI. The CDR3 DNA reads as TGTGCCAGCAGTCGATCAAACACTGAAGCTTTCTTT. This sequence encodes CASSRSNTEAFF.

The chain links TRBV28 to TRBJ2-7; 8 nucleotides align to TRBD2. V dropped 8 bases and J dropped 7; count of bases not matched to a gene: 10. Germline V gives CDR1 MDHEN, CDR2 SYDVKM. The CDR3 is made up of 13 amino acids. Written as DNA, the CDR3 is TGTGCCAGCTTTACGGGAGGGCCGTGGGAGCAGTACTTC. Amino acid sequence: CASFTGGPWEQYF.

This chain links TRBV5-5 with TRBJ1-5; weak D call: TRBD1 (6 bases). The CDR3 length is 16 residues. Germline lookup yields CDR1 SGHKS and CDR2 YYEKEE (reference sequence). Deletions cut 4 bases from V and 6 bases from J, with 20 bases between. The CDR3 protein is CASSPQRAGAGQPQHF. As DNA, the CDR3 is TGTGCCAGCAGCCCCCAAAGAGCGGGGGCTGGTCAGCCCCAGCATTTT.

This sequence joins TRBV4-3 and TRBJ2-3; 7 bases agree with TRBD2. Germline V lookup: CDR1 LGHNA, CDR2 YSLEER. V dropped 0 bases and J dropped 3; count of bases not matched to a gene: 12. The CDR3 contains 18 residues. CDR3 loop: CASSQDLRASGLTDTQYF. The CDR3 DNA reads as TGCGCCAGCAGCCAAGATTTAAGGGCTAGCGGCCTTACAGATACGCAGTATTTT.

The chain recombines TRBV7-2 with TRBJ2-3; 7 bases map to TRBD1. The CDR3 spans 16 residues. Germline V gives CDR1 SGHTA, CDR2 FQGNSA. The ends lost 5 bases at V and 2 bases at J; junction bases unmatched: 10. Here the CDR3 reads CASSTRQGGYTDTQYF. The CDR3 nucleotides read TGTGCCAGCAGCACCCGACAGGGTGGATACACAGATACGCAGTATTTT.

The chain uses TRBV27 and TRBJ1-2; no clear D gene. V was clipped by 3 bases and J by 2 bases, with 7 bases between them. Germline V lookup: CDR1 MNHEY, CDR2 SMNVEV (reference sequence). This CDR3 has 13 amino acids. Here the CDR3 DNA reads TGTGCCAGCAGTTTGACGGGCAACTATGGCTACACCTTC. This gives the protein CASSLTGNYGYTF.

The chain carries TRBV5-4 and TRBJ2-3; unclear D gene. The V and J ends lost 9 bases and 3 bases respectively, with 8 bases between them. Germline-derived CDR1 and CDR2 are SGHNT and YYREEE (reference sequence). The CDR3 covers 11 residues. This CDR3 is CATTRTDTQYF. The CDR3 DNA reads as TGTGCCACTACACGAACAGATACGCAGTATTTT.

DNA of the CDR3: TGTGCCAGCAGTTTATCGCCACAGGGCTATGGCTACACCTTC. This sequence encodes CASSLSPQGYGYTF. The rearrangement joins TRBV27 to TRBJ1-2, with D possibly TRBD1 on 6 matching bases. Germline CDR1 MNHEY, CDR2 SMNVEV (reference sequence). Trimming left V 0 bases short and J 4 bases short, with 9 bases between. The CDR3 runs 14 residues.

The chain uses TRBV4-1 and TRBJ2-7; 9 nucleotides align to TRBD2. The CDR3 runs to 15 residues. Germline CDR1 and CDR2: MGHRA and YSYEKL. The trim removed 0 bases at V and 4 bases at J, leaving 4 bases unmatched. The CDR3 nucleotides are TGCGCCAGCAGCCAAGACACGCTAGCGGGATACGAGCAGTACTTC. The encoded protein is CASSQDTLAGYEQYF.

This chain uses TRBV5-1 with TRBJ2-7, with unresolved D. V lost 1 base to trimming and J lost 0 bases, with 8 bases between them. This CDR3 comprises 14 residues. Germline V gene lookup returns CDR1 SGHRS and CDR2 YFSETQ. The CDR3 region has the DNA TGCGCCAGCAGCTTGAATACAGACTCCTACGAGCAGTACTTC. Translated, it gives CASSLNTDSYEQYF.

The J gene is TRBJ2-3, the V gene TRBV15; no definite D call. The CDR3 is 16 residues long. Germline CDR1 is LNHNV and CDR2 is YYDKDF (reference sequence). V lost 0 bases, J lost 6 bases, and 16 bases lay in between. For the CDR3, the DNA is TGTGCCACCAGCAGAGATCAGCCTAGTACTTCCGATACGCAGTATTTT. As protein: CATSRDQPSTSDTQYF. The full variable domain, rest sourced from reference TRBV15 and TRBJ2-3, is DAMVIQNPRYQVTQFGKPVTLSCSQTLNHNVMYWYQQKSSQAPKLLFHYYDKDFNNEADTPDNFQSRRPNTSFCFLDIRSPGLGDTAMYLCATSRDQPSTSDTQYFGPGTRLTVL.